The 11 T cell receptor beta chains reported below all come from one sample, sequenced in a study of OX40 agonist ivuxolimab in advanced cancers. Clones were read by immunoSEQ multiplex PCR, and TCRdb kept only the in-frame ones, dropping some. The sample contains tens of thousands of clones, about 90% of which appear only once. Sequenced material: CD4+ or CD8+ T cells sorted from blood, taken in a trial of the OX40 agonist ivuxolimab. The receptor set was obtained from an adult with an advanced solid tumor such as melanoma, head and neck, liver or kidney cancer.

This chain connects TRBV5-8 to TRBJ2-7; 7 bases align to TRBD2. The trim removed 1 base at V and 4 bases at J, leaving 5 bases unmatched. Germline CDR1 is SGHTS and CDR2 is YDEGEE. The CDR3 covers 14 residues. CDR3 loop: CASSLLAGKYEQYF. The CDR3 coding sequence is TGTGCCAGCAGCTTGTTAGCGGGTAAATACGAGCAGTACTTC.

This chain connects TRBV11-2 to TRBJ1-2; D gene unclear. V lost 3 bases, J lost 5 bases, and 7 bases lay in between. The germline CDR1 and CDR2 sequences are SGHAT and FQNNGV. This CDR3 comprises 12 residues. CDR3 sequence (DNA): TGTGCCAGCAGCTTCTCAGAGTATGGCTACACCTTC. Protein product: CASSFSEYGYTF.

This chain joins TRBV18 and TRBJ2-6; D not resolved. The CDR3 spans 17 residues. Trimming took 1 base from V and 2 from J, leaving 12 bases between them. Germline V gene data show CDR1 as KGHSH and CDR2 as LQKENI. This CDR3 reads CASSPRLEETGANVLTF. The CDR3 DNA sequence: TGTGCCAGCTCACCACGGCTTGAGGAAACTGGGGCCAACGTCCTGACTTTC.

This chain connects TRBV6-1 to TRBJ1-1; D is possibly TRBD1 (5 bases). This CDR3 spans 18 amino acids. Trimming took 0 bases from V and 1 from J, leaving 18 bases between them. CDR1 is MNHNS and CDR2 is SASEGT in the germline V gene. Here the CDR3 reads CASSEAYAGGFTNTEAFF. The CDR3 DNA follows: TGTGCCAGCAGTGAAGCATATGCGGGGGGATTTACGAACACTGAAGCTTTCTTT.

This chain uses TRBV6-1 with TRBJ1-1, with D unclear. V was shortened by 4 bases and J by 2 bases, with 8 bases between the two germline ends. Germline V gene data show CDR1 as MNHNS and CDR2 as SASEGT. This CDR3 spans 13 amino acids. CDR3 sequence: CASSGSLNTEAFF. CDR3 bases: TGTGCCAGCAGTGGCAGCCTTAACACTGAAGCTTTCTTT.

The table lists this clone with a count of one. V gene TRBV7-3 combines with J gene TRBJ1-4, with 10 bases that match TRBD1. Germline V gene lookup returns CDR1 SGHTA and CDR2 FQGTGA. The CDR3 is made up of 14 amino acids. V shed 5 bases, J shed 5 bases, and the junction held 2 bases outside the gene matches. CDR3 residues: CASSRGQGNEKLFF. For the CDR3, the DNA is TGTGCCAGCAGCCGGGGACAGGGGAATGAAAAACTGTTTTTT.

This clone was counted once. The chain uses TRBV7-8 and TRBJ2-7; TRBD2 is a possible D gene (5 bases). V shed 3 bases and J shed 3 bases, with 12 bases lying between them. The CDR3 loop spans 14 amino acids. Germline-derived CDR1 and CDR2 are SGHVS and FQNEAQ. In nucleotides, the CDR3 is TGTGCCAGCAGCTTCCTCGAAGGACTCTACGAGCAGTACTTC. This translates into CASSFLEGLYEQYF.

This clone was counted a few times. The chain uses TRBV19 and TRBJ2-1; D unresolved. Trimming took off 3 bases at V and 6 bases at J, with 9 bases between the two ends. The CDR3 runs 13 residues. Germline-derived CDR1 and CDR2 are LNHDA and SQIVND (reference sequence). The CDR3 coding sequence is TGTGCCAGTAGTATTGTGGGATCCAATGAGCAGTTCTTC. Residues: CASSIVGSNEQFF.

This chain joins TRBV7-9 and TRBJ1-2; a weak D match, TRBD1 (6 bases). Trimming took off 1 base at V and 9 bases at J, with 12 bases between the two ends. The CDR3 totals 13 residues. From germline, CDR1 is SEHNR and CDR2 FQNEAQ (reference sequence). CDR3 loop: CASSLGRDTSYTF. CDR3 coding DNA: TGTGCCAGCAGCTTAGGTAGGGACACCAGCTACACCTTC.

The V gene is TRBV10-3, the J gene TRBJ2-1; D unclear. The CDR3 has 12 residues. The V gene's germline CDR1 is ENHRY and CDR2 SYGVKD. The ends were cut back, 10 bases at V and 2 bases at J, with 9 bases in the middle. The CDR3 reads CATLSAYNEQFF. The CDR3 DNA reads TGTGCCACCCTTTCTGCCTACAATGAGCAGTTCTTC.

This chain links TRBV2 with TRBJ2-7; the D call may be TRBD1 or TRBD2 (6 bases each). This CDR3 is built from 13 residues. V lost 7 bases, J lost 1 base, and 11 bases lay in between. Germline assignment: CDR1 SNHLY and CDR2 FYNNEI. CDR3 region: CASNTGTSYEQYF. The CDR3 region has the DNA TGTGCCAGCAATACAGGGACTTCCTACGAGCAGTACTTC.